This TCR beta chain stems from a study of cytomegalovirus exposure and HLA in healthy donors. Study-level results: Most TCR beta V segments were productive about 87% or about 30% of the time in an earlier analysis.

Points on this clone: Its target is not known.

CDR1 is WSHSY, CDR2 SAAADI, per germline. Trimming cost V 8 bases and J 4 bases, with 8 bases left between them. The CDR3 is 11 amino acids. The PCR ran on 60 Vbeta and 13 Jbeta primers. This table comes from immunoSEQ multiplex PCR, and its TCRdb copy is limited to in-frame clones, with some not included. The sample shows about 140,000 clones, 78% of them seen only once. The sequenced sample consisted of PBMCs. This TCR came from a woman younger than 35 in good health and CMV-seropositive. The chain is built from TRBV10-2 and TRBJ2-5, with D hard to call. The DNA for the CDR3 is TGCGCCAGCCAGGTAGGAGAGACCCAGTACTTC. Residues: CASQVGETQYF.